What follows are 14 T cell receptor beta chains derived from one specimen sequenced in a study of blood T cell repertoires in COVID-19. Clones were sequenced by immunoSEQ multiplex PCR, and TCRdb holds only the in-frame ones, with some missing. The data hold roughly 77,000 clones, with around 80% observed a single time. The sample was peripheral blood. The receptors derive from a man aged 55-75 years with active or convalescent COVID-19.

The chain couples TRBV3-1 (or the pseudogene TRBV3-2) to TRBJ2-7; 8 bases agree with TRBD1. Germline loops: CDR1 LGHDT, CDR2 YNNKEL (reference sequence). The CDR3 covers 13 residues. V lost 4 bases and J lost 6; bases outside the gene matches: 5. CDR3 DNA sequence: TGTGCCAGCAGCCCCTCGGACAGGGTCGAGCAGTACTTC. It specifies CASSPSDRVEQYF.

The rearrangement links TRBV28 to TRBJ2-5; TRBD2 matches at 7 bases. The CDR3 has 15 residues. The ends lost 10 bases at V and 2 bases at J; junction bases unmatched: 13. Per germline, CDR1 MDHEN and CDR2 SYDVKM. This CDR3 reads CATLRRGVGQETQYF. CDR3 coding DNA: TGTGCCACCCTACGTCGGGGGGTCGGACAAGAGACCCAGTACTTC.

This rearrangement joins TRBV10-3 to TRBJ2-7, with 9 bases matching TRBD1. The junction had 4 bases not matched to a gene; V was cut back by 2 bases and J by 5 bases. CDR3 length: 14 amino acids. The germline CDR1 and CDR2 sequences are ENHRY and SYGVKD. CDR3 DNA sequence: TGTGCCATCAGTGAGAGACAGGGGGGTGACGAGCAGTACTTC. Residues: CAISERQGGDEQYF.

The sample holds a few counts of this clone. CDR3 region: CAWSVAGGYYEQYF. CDR3 DNA: TGTGCCTGGAGTGTAGCGGGGGGCTATTACGAGCAGTACTTC. V usage is TRBV30 and J usage is TRBJ2-7; 9 bases align to TRBD2. Germline V gene lookup returns CDR1 GTSNPN and CDR2 SVGIG (reference sequence). Trimming cost V 0 bases and J 4 bases; bases outside gene matches: 4. The CDR3 extends over 14 amino acids.

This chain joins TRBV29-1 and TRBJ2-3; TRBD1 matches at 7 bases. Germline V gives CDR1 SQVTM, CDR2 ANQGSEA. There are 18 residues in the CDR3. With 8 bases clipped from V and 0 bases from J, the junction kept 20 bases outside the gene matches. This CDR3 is CSTPPPGPGTASTDTQYF. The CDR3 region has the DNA TGCAGCACACCCCCGCCGGGGCCCGGGACAGCCAGCACAGATACGCAGTATTTT.

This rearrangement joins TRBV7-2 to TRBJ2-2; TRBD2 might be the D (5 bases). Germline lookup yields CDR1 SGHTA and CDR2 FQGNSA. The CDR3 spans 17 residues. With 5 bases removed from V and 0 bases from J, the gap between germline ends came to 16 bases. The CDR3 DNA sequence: TGTGCCAGCAGCCCTAGCCTTTTGAGCGCGAACACCGGGGAGCTGTTTTTT. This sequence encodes CASSPSLLSANTGELFF.

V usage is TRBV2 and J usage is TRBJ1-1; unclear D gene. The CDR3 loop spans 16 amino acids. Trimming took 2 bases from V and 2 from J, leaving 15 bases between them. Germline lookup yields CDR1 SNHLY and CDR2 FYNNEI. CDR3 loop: CASSEYGGPLNTEAFF. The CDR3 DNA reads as TGTGCCAGCAGTGAATATGGAGGCCCTTTAAACACTGAAGCTTTCTTT.

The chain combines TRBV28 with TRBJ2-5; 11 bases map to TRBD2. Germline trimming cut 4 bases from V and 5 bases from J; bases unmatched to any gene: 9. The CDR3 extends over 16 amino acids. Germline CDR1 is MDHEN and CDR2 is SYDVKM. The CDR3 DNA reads TGTGCCAGCAGTTCCAGTAGCGGGGGGGTCCACGAGACCCAGTACTTC. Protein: CASSSSSGGVHETQYF.

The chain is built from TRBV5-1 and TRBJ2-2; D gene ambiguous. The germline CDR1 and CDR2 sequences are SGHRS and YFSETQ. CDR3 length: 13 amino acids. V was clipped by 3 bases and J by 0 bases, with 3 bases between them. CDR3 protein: CASSSTNTGELFF. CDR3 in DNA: TGCGCCAGCAGCTCAACGAACACCGGGGAGCTGTTTTTT. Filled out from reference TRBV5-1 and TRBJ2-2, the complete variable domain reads KAGVTQTPRYLIKTRGQQVTLSCSPISGHRSVSWYQQTPGQGLQFLFEYFSETQRNKGNFPGRFSGRQFSNSRSEMNVSTLELGDSALYLCASSSTNTGELFFGEGSRLTVL.

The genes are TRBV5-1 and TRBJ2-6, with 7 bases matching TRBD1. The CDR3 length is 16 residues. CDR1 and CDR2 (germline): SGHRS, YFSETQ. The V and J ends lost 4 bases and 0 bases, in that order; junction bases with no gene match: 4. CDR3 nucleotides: TGCGCCAGCAGCGGGGGACAGTTCTCTGGGGCCAACGTCCTGACTTTC. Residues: CASSGGQFSGANVLTF. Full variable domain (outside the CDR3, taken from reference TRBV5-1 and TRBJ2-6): KAGVTQTPRYLIKTRGQQVTLSCSPISGHRSVSWYQQTPGQGLQFLFEYFSETQRNKGNFPGRFSGRQFSNSRSEMNVSTLELGDSALYLCASSGGQFSGANVLTFGAGSRLTVL.

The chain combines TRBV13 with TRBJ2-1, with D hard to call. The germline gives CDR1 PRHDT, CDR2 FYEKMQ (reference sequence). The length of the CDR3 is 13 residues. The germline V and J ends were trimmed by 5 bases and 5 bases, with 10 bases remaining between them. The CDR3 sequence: CASSPRRNNEQFF. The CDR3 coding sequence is TGTGCCAGCAGCCCCCGCAGGAACAATGAGCAGTTCTTC.

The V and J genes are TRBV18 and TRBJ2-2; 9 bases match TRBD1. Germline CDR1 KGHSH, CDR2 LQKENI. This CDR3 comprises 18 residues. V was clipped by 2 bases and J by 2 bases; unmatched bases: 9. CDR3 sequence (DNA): TGTGCCAGCTCACCAAGGACAGGGGTATCGAAAAACACCGGGGAGCTGTTTTTT. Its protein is CASSPRTGVSKNTGELFF.

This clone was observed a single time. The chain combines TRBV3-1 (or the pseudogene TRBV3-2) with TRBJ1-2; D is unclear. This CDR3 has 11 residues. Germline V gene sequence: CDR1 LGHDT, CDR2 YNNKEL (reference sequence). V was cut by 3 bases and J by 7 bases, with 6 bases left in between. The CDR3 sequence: CASSHTGGYTF. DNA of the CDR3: TGTGCCAGCAGCCATACCGGTGGCTACACCTTC.

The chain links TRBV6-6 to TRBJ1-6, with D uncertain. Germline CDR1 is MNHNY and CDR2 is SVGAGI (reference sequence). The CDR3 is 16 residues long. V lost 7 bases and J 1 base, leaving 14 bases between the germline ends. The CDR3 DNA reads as TGTGCCAGCACCACGGGGAGTAGGTCCTATAATTCACCCCTCCACTTT. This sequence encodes CASTTGSRSYNSPLHF.